Below, one T cell receptor (beta chain) is given with its context. Its specificity is unknown. Investigators reverse transcribed all isolated RNA, so they sequenced expressed TCRB transcripts. Profiling relied on immunoSEQ multiplex PCR, and the TCRdb table lists in-frame clones only, not all of them. The sample lists 150,000 to 200,000 clones, 10% to 15% occurring once. These data originate in a study of beta chain features in type 1 diabetes. J gave up 4 bases and V 3 bases, and 6 bases lay outside the gene matches. The length of the CDR3 is 14 residues. Per the germline V gene, CDR1 is SNHLY and CDR2 is FYNNEI. Study-wide points: Within patients, naive, central memory and Treg TCRB repertoires seemed more similar than within healthy donors.

The sequence came from a woman aged 18 to 35 in good health. J is TRBJ2-7 and V is TRBV2, with 7 bases that match TRBD1. The sequencing sample was made of central memory CD4+ T cells from blood. CDR3 amino acids: CASSEDRIRYEQYF. CDR3 coding DNA: TGTGCCAGCAGTGAGGACAGGATTCGGTACGAGCAGTACTTC.